The sequence of this T cell receptor beta chain was determined in a study of OX40 agonist ivuxolimab in advanced cancers. Overall study: Partial responses were recorded for three patients, including one with hepatocellular carcinoma and two with cutaneous melanoma. Study-wide points: At doses 0.1 to 3.0 mg/kg, CD4+ and CD8+ clones expanded.

TCRdb keeps only in-frame clones here, not all; method: immunoSEQ multiplex PCR. In the table there are some 50,000 clones, roughly 84% of which are singletons. To note about this clone: The antigen remains unidentified.

Researchers took blood at baseline, on cycle 4 day 1, and on cycle 7 day 1. V was pared by 7 bases and J by 6 bases, with 11 bases of the junction left unmatched. The germline CDR1 and CDR2 sequences are SNHLY and FYNNEI. The CDR3 consists of 14 residues. V and J are TRBV2 and TRBJ2-5; TRBD1 aligns across 7 bases. This TCR came from an adult with an advanced solid tumor such as melanoma, head and neck, liver or kidney cancer. The source material was CD4+ or CD8+ T cells sorted from blood, sampled in a trial of the OX40 agonist ivuxolimab. CDR3 sequence (DNA): TGTGCCAGCAACGAGAACAGGGGTGGAAAGACCCAGTACTTC. It yields the protein CASNENRGGKTQYF.